Each of the 20 T cell receptor beta chains below was sequenced from the same sample in a study of blood T cell repertoires in COVID-19. The protocol was immunoSEQ multiplex PCR, while the TCRdb copy is restricted to in-frame clones and leaves out a portion. The sample holds under 110,000 clones; 76% are singletons and the top ten take more than 5%. Sequencing input: peripheral blood. Source of these receptors: a man of 80 years or more with COVID-19, enrolled during active disease.

Of note for this clone: Its ends do not fully match the called genes, so a read error is possible. This chain connects TRBV6-2 or TRBV6-3 to TRBJ2-7; TRBD2 matches 7 bases. Germline values: CDR1 MNHEY, CDR2 SVGEGT. The CDR3 loop spans 12 amino acids. The CDR3 loop reads CASSPGLGERYF. The CDR3 DNA follows: TGTGCCAGCAGCCCAGGACTAGGGGAGCGGTACTTC.

The chain recombines TRBV19 with TRBJ1-3; D is possibly TRBD1 (6 bases). Trimming took 3 bases from V and 2 from J, leaving 14 bases between them. Germline CDR1 LNHDA, CDR2 SQIVND (reference sequence). CDR3 length equals 16 residues. This CDR3 is CASSISLTGTGNTIYF. CDR3 in DNA: TGTGCCAGTAGTATCTCCCTAACAGGGACTGGAAACACCATATATTTT.

The genes are TRBV11-2 and TRBJ2-7, with 9 bases matching TRBD2. With 3 bases clipped from V and 5 bases from J, the junction kept 5 bases outside the gene matches. Germline V gives CDR1 SGHAT, CDR2 FQNNGV. This CDR3 comprises 14 residues. CDR3 residues: CASSFSSGRDEQYF. In nucleotides, the CDR3 is TGTGCCAGCAGCTTCAGTAGCGGGAGAGACGAGCAGTACTTC.

This chain joins TRBV11-2 and TRBJ2-5; TRBD2 agrees at 8 bases. Germline-derived CDR1 and CDR2 are SGHAT and FQNNGV. The J segment lost 2 bases and the V segment lost 5 bases, leaving 10 bases of the junction unmatched. The CDR3 spans 16 residues. The CDR3 coding sequence is TGTGCCAGCAGCCTCGCCTTACTAGCGGTACAAGAGACCCAGTACTTC. Protein product: CASSLALLAVQETQYF.

This rearrangement joins TRBV6-5 to TRBJ1-5; 7 nucleotides align to TRBD1. The V and J ends lost 6 bases and 5 bases, in that order; junction bases with no gene match: 7. The CDR3 covers 14 residues. The germline V gene encodes CDR1 MNHEY and CDR2 SVGAGI. CDR3 in amino acids: CASRLTGMDQPQHF. In DNA form, the CDR3 reads TGTGCCAGCAGGTTGACAGGGATGGATCAGCCCCAGCATTTT.

The chain employs TRBV7-9 and TRBJ1-3, with D hard to call. The CDR3 sequence is 14 residues long. CDR1 and CDR2 (germline): SEHNR, FQNEAQ (reference sequence). The V end was cut by 1 base, the J end by 4 bases, with 8 bases between. This chain's CDR3 is CASSLDGSGNTIYF. For the CDR3, the DNA is TGTGCCAGCAGCTTAGACGGGTCGGGAAACACCATATATTTT.

The chain recombines TRBV11-2 with TRBJ2-7; 7 bases line up with TRBD1. Germline CDR1 reads SGHAT; CDR2 reads FQNNGV. V gave up 1 base and J gave up 3 bases; unmatched junction bases: 6. The CDR3 has 15 residues. The DNA of the CDR3 is TGTGCCAGCAGCTTAGTGGCAGGGGGTCTCTACGAGCAGTACTTC. The encoded protein is CASSLVAGGLYEQYF.

This chain uses TRBV7-9 with TRBJ2-7; TRBD1 agrees at 10 bases. In germline, CDR1 is SEHNR, CDR2 FQNEAQ (reference sequence). V trimming: 4 bases; J trimming: 3 bases; junction bases outside the gene matches: 6. CDR3 size: 15 residues. CDR3 residues: CASSSDRGFIYEQYF. Here the CDR3 DNA reads TGTGCCAGCAGCTCGGACAGGGGGTTCATCTACGAGCAGTACTTC.

This clone was seen a few times. V is TRBV11-3 and J is TRBJ2-1; TRBD2 agrees at 9 bases. After removal of 5 bases from V and 6 bases from J, the junction contained 8 bases not matched to a gene. Per the germline V gene, CDR1 is SGHNT and CDR2 is YENEEA. The CDR3 contains 15 residues. The CDR3 DNA reads TGTGCCAGCAGCGCTAGCGGGACCCACCTCAATGAGCAGTTCTTC. This encodes CASSASGTHLNEQFF.

V gene TRBV7-2 combines with J gene TRBJ1-3, with unresolved D. Germline lookup yields CDR1 SGHTA and CDR2 FQGNSA. V lost 5 bases and J lost 0, with 14 bases in between. This CDR3 comprises 16 residues. In DNA form, the CDR3 reads TGTGCCAGCAGCCGTTCGACGGGAAGCTCTGGAAACACCATATATTTT. It specifies CASSRSTGSSGNTIYF.

The chain couples TRBV7-2 to TRBJ1-1, with unresolved D. Trimming removed 5 bases at V and 3 bases at J, with 16 bases between. This CDR3 comprises 15 residues. CDR1 and CDR2 from the germline V gene are SGHTA and FQGNSA. The CDR3 coding sequence is TGTGCCAGCAGCCCCCAAGGGAGAGAAGACACTGAAGCTTTCTTT. It yields the protein CASSPQGREDTEAFF.

The gene calls are TRBV10-3 and TRBJ2-3; TRBD2 matches 10 bases. V lost 0 bases and J lost 3; bases outside the gene matches: 3. The CDR3 is 16 amino acids. The germline gives CDR1 ENHRY, CDR2 SYGVKD. This chain's CDR3 is CAISESTTSGTDTQYF. CDR3 nucleotide sequence: TGTGCCATCAGTGAGTCGACGACTAGCGGGACAGATACGCAGTATTTT.

The CDR3 sequence: CSVAPVQGPGETQYF. As DNA, the CDR3 is TGCAGCGTTGCTCCCGTGCAGGGGCCGGGGGAGACCCAGTACTTC. The rearrangement uses TRBV29-1 and TRBJ2-5; maybe TRBD1 (6 bases). V dropped 4 bases and J dropped 5 bases, with 20 bases sitting between them. The CDR3 consists of 15 residues. Germline V CDR1 and CDR2: SQVTM, ANQGSEA.

V usage is TRBV2 and J usage is TRBJ1-4; D is ambiguous. CDR3 size: 13 residues. V was pared by 3 bases and J by 5 bases, with 7 bases between. Germline lookup yields CDR1 SNHLY and CDR2 FYNNEI. The CDR3: CASSDEGNEKLFF. As DNA, the CDR3 is TGTGCCAGCAGTGATGAGGGAAATGAAAAACTGTTTTTT.

V and J are TRBV4-3 and TRBJ1-2; 10 bases agree with TRBD1. The germline V gene has CDR1 LGHNA and CDR2 YSLEER. V trimming: 4 bases; J trimming: 3 bases; junction bases outside the gene matches: 5. The CDR3 is made up of 15 amino acids. The CDR3 loop is CASSPGQGIHYGYTF. DNA of the CDR3: TGCGCCAGCAGCCCGGGACAGGGGATTCACTATGGCTACACCTTC.

The V gene is TRBV6-1, the J gene TRBJ1-5; D gene uncertain. The CDR3 loop spans 16 amino acids. CDR1 and CDR2 from the germline V gene are MNHNS and SASEGT. V was pared by 2 bases and J by 2 bases, with 13 bases between. Written as DNA, the CDR3 is TGTGCCAGCAGTGAATTGCGAGCTAGTGGCAATCAGCCCCAGCATTTT. As protein: CASSELRASGNQPQHF.

V usage is TRBV2 and J usage is TRBJ2-5; possibly TRBD2 for D (6 bases). Germline-derived CDR1 and CDR2 are SNHLY and FYNNEI. The CDR3 contains 16 residues. V was pared by 5 bases and J by 5 bases, with 21 bases between. CDR3 coding DNA: TGTGCCAGCAGTTTTCAGGGACTCTCGATGGGGGAGACCCAGTACTTC. Protein sequence: CASSFQGLSMGETQYF.

DNA for the CDR3: TGTGCCAGCAGCTTAGCTGCGGGGAGCGAAAAACTGTTTTTT. Translation: CASSLAAGSEKLFF. The rearrangement joins TRBV7-9 to TRBJ1-4; D unresolved. Trimming left V 0 bases short and J 8 bases short, with 10 bases between. CDR1 and CDR2 from the germline V gene are SEHNR and FQNEAQ (reference sequence). The CDR3 length is 14 residues.

The gene calls are TRBV2 and TRBJ1-1; D is undetermined. CDR3 length: 13 residues. Looked up from germline, CDR1 is SNHLY and CDR2 is FYNNEI. Trimming stripped 9 bases from V and 1 base from J, with 12 bases between. CDR3 sequence: CAREEKENTEAFF. The CDR3 nucleotides read TGTGCCAGAGAGGAGAAGGAGAACACTGAAGCTTTCTTT.

The V and J genes are TRBV7-3 and TRBJ2-7; 8 bases fit TRBD2. This CDR3 contains 15 residues. V shed 5 bases and J 3 bases; nucleotides not matched to a gene: 9. The V gene's germline CDR1 is SGHTA and CDR2 FQGTGA. In DNA form, the CDR3 reads TGTGCCAGCAGCGAAAATCCCGGGACTAGCTACGAGCAGTACTTC. This codes for CASSENPGTSYEQYF.